This T cell receptor (beta chain) was observed in a study of lymphopenia after photon versus proton radiotherapy. Study-level points and caveats: Post-nadir diversity loss with photons came from oligoclonal expansion, particularly CD8+ Temra cells. Only patients who died were analyzed for survival; proton advantage is unproven. Photon-treated patients lost naive T cells and TCR diversity; proton-treated stayed stable.

Concerning this clone itself: The antigen is unknown.

Some clones are missing from TCRdb's copy, which holds only in-frame ones; the method was immunoSEQ multiplex PCR. Among tens of thousands of clones listed, roughly nine tenths were seen once. The clonotype comes from a woman between 45 and 65 years old with cholangiocarcinoma. Sequencing was performed on peripheral blood, taken from a patient treated with photon-based radiotherapy.

The CDR3: CASSPLARGHEQYF. The CDR3 DNA reads TGCGCCAGCAGCCCTCTAGCCAGGGGCCACGAGCAGTACTTC. The genes are TRBV4-1 and TRBJ2-7; D is possibly TRBD1 (6 bases). CDR1 MGHRA and CDR2 YSYEKL come from the germline V gene. The CDR3 contains 14 residues. V was cut by 4 bases and J by 5 bases, with 15 bases left in between.